What follows are 28 T cell receptor beta chains derived from one specimen sequenced in a study of graft-versus-host responses after intestinal transplantation. Sequencing used immunoSEQ multiplex PCR; TCRdb keeps in-frame clones, though not all of them. The sample has about 8,100 clones; 60% to 70% are singletons. Investigators treated the graft tissue so that it released intraepithelial and lamina propria lymphocytes. Sequencing used ileum tissue, obtained around 460 days after transplant. The receptor source for this set is a human patient who received an intestinal transplant, so some T cells may come from the graft donor.

The genes are TRBV28 and TRBJ2-7, with TRBD1 matching over 8 bases. The CDR3 is 14 residues long. With V trimmed by 5 bases and J by 0 bases, 3 bases remained unmatched. Germline V gives CDR1 MDHEN, CDR2 SYDVKM. The CDR3 DNA sequence: TGTGCCAGCAGTCTCGGACAGGGCTCCTACGAGCAGTACTTC. It translates to CASSLGQGSYEQYF. Full variable domain (missing parts from reference TRBV28 and TRBJ2-7): DVKVTQSSRYLVKRTGEKVFLECVQDMDHENMFWYRQDPGLGLRLIYFSYDVKMKEKGDIPEGYSVSREKKERFSLILESASTNQTSMYLCASSLGQGSYEQYFGPGTRLTVT.

This clone was observed a few times. This sequence joins TRBV6-5 and TRBJ1-5; no definite D call. The germline V gene has CDR1 MNHEY and CDR2 SVGAGI. With 6 bases removed from V and 6 bases from J, the gap between germline ends came to 18 bases. The CDR3 runs to 15 residues. CDR3 DNA sequence: TGTGCCAGCAGGGACGGAGTCACGGCAGGTCAGCCCCAGCATTTT. Its translation: CASRDGVTAGQPQHF.

This clone has only a few counts. The chain uses TRBV6-4 and TRBJ2-7; possible D gene TRBD1, 5 bases. This CDR3 is built from 14 residues. Germline CDR1 and CDR2: MRHNA and SNTAGT. V was clipped by 4 bases and J by 2 bases, with 12 bases between them. The CDR3 here is CASSASETAYEQYV. The CDR3 region has the DNA TGTGCCAGCAGTGCCTCCGAGACAGCCTACGAGCAGTACGTC.

Notes on this clone: The sample holds other DNA sequences that translate to the same CDR3. The CDR3 DNA is TGCAGCGGGCTTGAGCAAGAGACCCAGTACTTC. Amino acids: CSGLEQETQYF. The chain has TRBV29-1 and TRBJ2-5; D not resolved. This CDR3 has 11 amino acids. Germline assignment: CDR1 SQVTM and CDR2 ANQGSEA. Trimming left V 7 bases short and J 2 bases short, with 8 bases between.

The chain has TRBV6-1 and TRBJ2-1, with D perhaps matching TRBD1 or TRBD2 (5 bases each). Germline V gene sequence: CDR1 MNHNS, CDR2 SASEGT. V was cut by 1 base and J by 5 bases, with 15 bases left in between. CDR3 length: 16 residues. The CDR3 is CASSEGWDRTDNEQFF. CDR3 sequence (DNA): TGTGCCAGCAGTGAAGGATGGGACCGAACAGACAATGAGCAGTTCTTC.

The genes are TRBV6-5 and TRBJ2-1; perhaps TRBD2 as D (6 bases). Germline V CDR1 and CDR2: MNHEY, SVGAGI. The CDR3 sequence is 14 residues long. Trimming took 0 bases from V and 4 from J, leaving 7 bases between them. The CDR3 nucleotides read TGTGCCAGCAGTTACTCGCGGGGTTACAATGAGCAGTTCTTC. It is translated as CASSYSRGYNEQFF.

This rearrangement joins TRBV5-4 to TRBJ1-1, with D maybe TRBD1 (5 bases). The V end lost 0 bases, the J end lost 1 base, and 13 bases lay between the germline ends. This CDR3 has 16 amino acids. In germline, CDR1 is SGHNT, CDR2 YYREEE (reference sequence). The CDR3, as DNA: TGTGCCAGCAGCTTGGTGTCGAGCGGGACGAACACTGAAGCTTTCTTT. It specifies CASSLVSSGTNTEAFF.

This clone was detected once. The gene calls are TRBV7-2 and TRBJ2-1; D may be TRBD2 (6 bases). V was cut by 2 bases and J by 4 bases, with 12 bases left in between. Germline CDR1 SGHTA, CDR2 FQGNSA. CDR3 size: 15 residues. The CDR3 DNA reads TGTGCCAGCAGCTTACAACCGGGACTTTACAATGAGCAGTTCTTC. This translates into CASSLQPGLYNEQFF.

The chain has TRBV7-2 and TRBJ2-7, with D uncertain. This CDR3 region has 16 residues. Germline assignment: CDR1 SGHTA and CDR2 FQGNSA. V gave up 2 bases and J gave up 0 bases, with 14 bases separating them. The CDR3 loop reads CASSLKISVSSYEQYF. CDR3 nucleotide sequence: TGTGCCAGCAGCTTAAAAATCTCCGTCAGCTCCTACGAGCAGTACTTC.

This clone was observed a handful of times. V gene TRBV6-1 combines with J gene TRBJ1-6; 7 positions agree with TRBD1. The junction had 5 bases not matched to a gene; V was cut back by 5 bases and J by 7 bases. CDR1 MNHNS and CDR2 SASEGT come from the germline V gene. This CDR3 spans 14 amino acids. The CDR3 loop is CASSWDSRNSPLHF. CDR3 coding DNA: TGTGCCAGCAGTTGGGACAGTAGGAATTCACCCCTCCACTTT.

This clone was seen a single time. This chain uses TRBV18 with TRBJ2-1; 9 nucleotides line up with TRBD2. Germline trimming cut 3 bases from V and 15 bases from J; bases unmatched to any gene: 9. The CDR3 consists of 13 residues. Germline CDR1 reads KGHSH; CDR2 reads LQKENI. The CDR3 protein is CASSPWREGFRFF. CDR3 nucleotides: TGTGCCAGCTCACCGTGGCGGGAGGGCTTCCGGTTCTTC.

The genes are TRBV7-6 and TRBJ2-6; 8 positions agree with TRBD1. The V gene's germline CDR1 is SGHVS and CDR2 FNYEAQ. V shed 2 bases and J 2 bases; nucleotides not matched to a gene: 2. The CDR3 has 16 amino acids. The CDR3 region is CASSLSGGAGANVLTF. The CDR3 region has the DNA TGTGCCAGCAGCTTATCAGGGGGCGCTGGGGCCAACGTCCTGACTTTC.

The chain joins TRBV18 to TRBJ2-5; D unclear. CDR1 is KGHSH, CDR2 LQKENI, per germline. The CDR3 is 12 amino acids. Trimming cost V 4 bases and J 4 bases, with 7 bases left between them. The CDR3, as DNA: TGTGCCAGCTCACTACAGCGAGAGACCCAGTACTTC. Translated: CASSLQRETQYF.

This sequence joins TRBV4-1 and TRBJ2-1; D not resolved. The CDR3 consists of 15 residues. Trimming cost V 1 base and J 0 bases, with 7 bases left between them. Germline V gives CDR1 MGHRA, CDR2 YSYEKL. The CDR3 sequence: CASSQVRSSYNEQFF. In DNA, the CDR3 is TGCGCCAGCAGCCAAGTTAGGAGCTCCTACAATGAGCAGTTCTTC.

V gene TRBV7-9 combines with J gene TRBJ2-1; D uncertain. The germline V gene has CDR1 SEHNR and CDR2 FQNEAQ (reference sequence). The CDR3 consists of 12 residues. Trimming pared 2 bases from V and 14 bases from J, leaving 13 bases between. DNA of the CDR3: TGTGCCAGCAGCTTAAATCCGGATAAGAAGTTCTTC. Translating it yields CASSLNPDKKFF.

The V gene is TRBV21-1, the J gene TRBJ2-7; TRBD2 reflects the table's D call only, with no check against the DNA. TRBV21-1 is recorded as a pseudogene. This CDR3 contains 13 residues. CDR3 nucleotides: TGTGCCAGCAGCCAAAGGGAGATTTACGAGCAGTACGTC. This sequence encodes CASSQREIYEQYV.

This clone was seen a single time. V and J are TRBV4-3 and TRBJ1-4; D is uncertain. Trimming cost V 7 bases and J 6 bases, with 12 bases left between them. Germline CDR1 LGHNA, CDR2 YSLEER. The CDR3 consists of 13 residues. This CDR3 is CASTLRCHEKLFF. CDR3 nucleotide sequence: TGCGCCAGCACCCTTCGTTGTCATGAAAAACTGTTTTTT.

V is TRBV5-1 and J is TRBJ2-3; no definite D call. The CDR3 has 11 amino acids. V lost 4 bases, J lost 2 bases, and 2 bases lay in between. Germline V lookup: CDR1 SGHRS, CDR2 YFSETQ. The CDR3 region is CASSVTDTQYF. CDR3 nucleotide sequence: TGCGCCAGCAGCGTCACAGATACGCAGTATTTT. Filled out from reference TRBV5-1 and TRBJ2-3, the complete variable domain reads KAGVTQTPRYLIKTRGQQVTLSCSPISGHRSVSWYQQTPGQGLQFLFEYFSETQRNKGNFPGRFSGRQFSNSRSEMNVSTLELGDSALYLCASSVTDTQYFGPGTRLTVL.

The rearrangement joins TRBV2 to TRBJ2-1, with D perhaps given as TRBD1 or TRBD2 (7 bases each). Trimming took 6 bases from V and 5 from J, leaving 11 bases between them. CDR3 size: 13 residues. CDR1 is SNHLY, CDR2 FYNNEI, per germline. The CDR3 loop reads CASRTGRDNEQFF. CDR3 coding DNA: TGTGCCAGCAGGACAGGGAGGGACAATGAGCAGTTCTTC. The complete variable domain, with remaining parts taken from reference TRBV2 and TRBJ2-1, reads EPEVTQTPSHQVTQMGQEVILRCVPISNHLYFYWYRQILGQKVEFLVSFYNNEISEKSEIFDDQFSVERPDGSNFTLKIRSTKLEDSAMYFCASRTGRDNEQFFGPGTRLTVL.

V usage is TRBV15 and J usage is TRBJ2-3, with D possibly being TRBD2 (5 bases). V gave up 8 bases and J gave up 2 bases, with 14 bases separating them. The CDR3 is made up of 14 amino acids. Germline V gives CDR1 LNHNV, CDR2 YYDKDF (reference sequence). In nucleotides, the CDR3 is TGTGCCACCTCCAGAGGGAGATACACAGATACGCAGTATTTT. Translation: CATSRGRYTDTQYF. Combining the CDR3 with reference TRBV15 and TRBJ2-3 gives the whole variable domain DAMVIQNPRYQVTQFGKPVTLSCSQTLNHNVMYWYQQKSSQAPKLLFHYYDKDFNNEADTPDNFQSRRPNTSFCFLDIRSPGLGDTAMYLCATSRGRYTDTQYFGPGTRLTVL.

This clone was counted a few times. The rearrangement uses TRBV4-3 and TRBJ1-1; 7 bases fit TRBD1. This CDR3 is built from 15 residues. Germline-derived CDR1 and CDR2 are LGHNA and YSLEER. The V segment lost 3 bases and the J segment 4 bases; nucleotides outside the gene matches: 8. The CDR3 sequence: CASSHRTGPGTEAFF. CDR3 DNA sequence: TGCGCCAGCAGCCATAGGACAGGACCAGGCACTGAAGCTTTCTTT.

V is TRBV5-1 and J is TRBJ1-5; 7 bases map to TRBD1. Germline CDR1 reads SGHRS; CDR2 reads YFSETQ. V shed 3 bases and J 0 bases; nucleotides not matched to a gene: 3. There are 15 residues in the CDR3. Here the CDR3 DNA reads TGCGCCAGCAGCTGGGGGACAGATAGCAATCAGCCCCAGCATTTT. As protein: CASSWGTDSNQPQHF.

V and J are TRBV28 and TRBJ2-4, with TRBD1 matching 9 bases. V lost 5 bases to trimming and J lost 2 bases; unmatched junction nucleotides: 4. The CDR3 totals 15 residues. Germline V gives CDR1 MDHEN, CDR2 SYDVKM. CDR3 nucleotide sequence: TGTGCCAGCAGTACAGGGGGCGCAACCAAAAACATTCAGTACTTC. Protein product: CASSTGGATKNIQYF.

The rearrangement links TRBV5-1 to TRBJ2-7, with 7 bases aligning to TRBD2. The CDR3 has 13 residues. In germline, CDR1 is SGHRS, CDR2 YFSETQ. Unmatched junction bases numbered 4, after V lost 5 bases and J lost 2 bases. The CDR3 region is CASRGAGTYEQYF. The CDR3 DNA follows: TGCGCCAGCAGAGGAGCGGGGACCTACGAGCAGTACTTC.

Comment on this clone: Other DNA sequences in the sample encode the same CDR3. The chain is built from TRBV7-2 and TRBJ2-7; D tentatively reads TRBD1 or TRBD2 (5 bases each). Per germline, CDR1 SGHTA and CDR2 FQGNSA. This CDR3 spans 13 amino acids. V gave up 4 bases and J gave up 4 bases, with 11 bases separating them. The CDR3 DNA follows: TGTGCCAGCAGCTCCCCGGGACCTTACGAGCAGTACTTC. Its protein is CASSSPGPYEQYF.

V gene TRBV7-2 combines with J gene TRBJ2-1; D not certain. Germline V gives CDR1 SGHTA, CDR2 FQGNSA. The CDR3 runs to 12 residues. Trimming shortened V by 1 base and J by 7 bases, and 5 bases separated the two germline ends. CDR3 amino acids: CASSLVKNEQFF. The CDR3 region has the DNA TGTGCCAGCAGCTTAGTAAAGAATGAGCAGTTCTTC.

V and J are TRBV10-2 and TRBJ2-7; D is possibly TRBD2 (5 bases). The CDR3 is made up of 13 amino acids. In germline, CDR1 is WSHSY, CDR2 SAAADI. V was pared by 7 bases and J by 1 base, with 11 bases between. The CDR3, as DNA: TGCGCCAGCATAAGCGGCACTTCCTACGAGCAGTACTTC. It encodes CASISGTSYEQYF.

This clone was seen once. The chain has TRBV5-1 and TRBJ1-5, with TRBD1 as a possible D gene (5 bases). The germline V gene encodes CDR1 SGHRS and CDR2 YFSETQ. V was shortened by 0 bases and J by 1 base, with 11 bases between the two germline ends. This CDR3 is 16 amino acids long. CDR3 in DNA: TGCGCCAGCAGCTTGGGACCTGAGGGGAGCAATCAGCCCCAGCATTTT. Residues: CASSLGPEGSNQPQHF.